This T cell receptor beta chain was retrieved from a study of blood T cell repertoires in COVID-19. Study at large: COVID-19 samples from acute and convalescent phases originated in the United States, Italy and Spain. T cells, B-cell-depleted T cells, or PBMCs provided the cDNA or gDNA that served as material.

Per the germline V gene, CDR1 is SNHLY and CDR2 is FYNNEI. The length of the CDR3 is 20 residues. After removal of 4 bases from V and 0 bases from J, the junction contained 15 bases not matched to a gene. Generated by immunoSEQ multiplex PCR, the TCRdb table keeps only in-frame clones and is missing some. The sample records over 150,000 clones, approximately 86% being singletons. Sequenced material: peripheral blood. V usage is TRBV2 and J usage is TRBJ2-7; 13 nucleotides line up with TRBD2. This receptor was taken from a man in his fifties with active or convalescent COVID-19. The CDR3 bases are TGTGCCAGCAGTGCTTCGGGACTAGCGGGAACTATCACAAGCTCCTACGAGCAGTACTTC. Translated: CASSASGLAGTITSSYEQYF.